A few counts support the clone carrying this T cell receptor beta chain. Each of the donors had 8 to 10 milliliters of peripheral blood drawn into EDTA-treated Vacutainer tubes. Per-sample PBMC isolation yielded at least 7 million cells. The CDR3 covers 15 residues. Trimming cost V 5 bases and J 3 bases; bases outside gene matches: 4. Per germline, CDR1 MNHEY and CDR2 SMNVEV (reference sequence). The use of a sample-barcoded 5' primer and a J-beta primer mix characterized a second PCR of about 7 to 12 cycles. TCRdb itself ran the 5' RACE reads through MiXCR, one entry per CDR3 protein. This table holds around 1,900,000 distinct CDR3 sequences, roughly two fifths found once. This specimen comes from a study of blood T cells in healthy people across ages. Background on the study: Template switching retrieved approximately one barcoded beta molecule for each two T cells.

This receptor was identified in a human donor in good health. This rearrangement joins TRBV27 to TRBJ2-1, with 10 bases that match TRBD2. Sequencing was performed on blood. CDR3 loop: CASSVLAGFYNEQFF. CDR3 sequence (DNA): TGTGCCAGCAGTGTACTAGCGGGATTCTACAATGAGCAGTTCTTC.